This is a list of T cell receptor beta chains from one sample in a study of blood T cell repertoires in COVID-19. Measured with immunoSEQ multiplex PCR; TCRdb has only the in-frame clones, and not every one. The profile shows some 250,000 clones, 75% to 85% of them singletons. The sample taken for sequencing was peripheral blood. The receptor set was obtained from a woman of 80 years or more with COVID-19, enrolled during active disease. Both conserved end residues are part of each CDR3. D genes are given only for firm matches. Clone size appears in some rows only: once, few, many, or a class for an expanded clone.

v_gene: TRBV11-1
abundance: -
len: 13
j_gene: TRBJ2-5
d_gene: -
CDR3aa: CASSFARRETQYF
CDR3nt: TGTGCCAGCAGCTTTGCGAGGCGGGAGACCCAGTACTTC

v_gene: TRBV27
abundance: -
len: 15
j_gene: TRBJ2-3
d_gene: TRBD1
CDR3aa: CASSLTGLLRDTQYF
CDR3nt: TGTGCCAGCAGTTTGACAGGGCTTTTGAGAGATACGCAGTATTTT

v_gene: TRBV18
abundance: -
len: 14
j_gene: TRBJ1-5
d_gene: -
CDR3aa: CASSQGLGNQPQHF
CDR3nt: TGTGCCAGCTCACAGGGGTTAGGCAATCAGCCCCAGCATTTT

v_gene: TRBV18
abundance: -
len: 17
j_gene: TRBJ1-1
d_gene: -
CDR3aa: CASSPLLGGRSNTEAFF
CDR3nt: TGTGCCAGCTCACCCCTCTTAGGAGGACGATCGAACACTGAAGCTTTCTTT

v_gene: TRBV28
abundance: few
len: 16
j_gene: TRBJ1-5
d_gene: -
CDR3aa: CASSSIGAGPNQPQHF
CDR3nt: TGTGCCAGCAGTTCCATTGGAGCAGGGCCGAATCAGCCCCAGCATTTT

v_gene: TRBV19
abundance: -
len: 11
j_gene: TRBJ2-7
d_gene: -
CDR3aa: CASSFGTEQYF
CDR3nt: TGTGCCAGTAGTTTCGGTACGGAGCAGTACTTC

v_gene: TRBV10-1
abundance: -
len: 17
j_gene: TRBJ2-6
d_gene: -
CDR3aa: CASMPRGFGSGANVLTF
CDR3nt: TGCGCCAGTATGCCAAGAGGGTTTGGTTCTGGGGCCAACGTCCTGACTTTC

v_gene: TRBV27
abundance: -
len: 14
j_gene: TRBJ1-5
d_gene: -
CDR3aa: CASSYSAGFGPQHF
CDR3nt: TGTGCCAGCAGTTATTCGGCAGGTTTCGGGCCCCAGCATTTT

v_gene: TRBV13
abundance: once
len: 14
j_gene: TRBJ2-5
d_gene: -
CDR3aa: CASSSPGQQETQYF
CDR3nt: TGTGCCAGCAGCTCCCCGGGACAACAAGAGACCCAGTACTTC

v_gene: TRBV6-2/TRBV6-3
abundance: -
len: 16
j_gene: TRBJ1-5
d_gene: TRBD1
CDR3aa: CASSFLIQGAGQPQHF
CDR3nt: TGTGCCAGCAGTTTCCTAATCCAGGGGGCGGGTCAGCCCCAGCATTTT

v_gene: TRBV6-6
abundance: -
len: 13
j_gene: TRBJ2-5
d_gene: TRBD2
CDR3aa: CASSPGTSVSQYF
CDR3nt: TGTGCCAGCAGTCCCGGGACTAGCGTGTCCCAGTACTTC

v_gene: TRBV4-1
abundance: -
len: 16
j_gene: TRBJ1-5
d_gene: -
CDR3aa: CASSQDPRGRIQPQHF
CDR3nt: TGCGCCAGCAGCCAAGATCCCAGGGGAAGGATTCAGCCCCAGCATTTT

v_gene: TRBV7-9
abundance: -
len: 14
j_gene: TRBJ2-5
d_gene: -
CDR3aa: CASSQVRGHETQYF
CDR3nt: TGTGCCAGCAGCCAAGTCAGAGGCCACGAGACCCAGTACTTC

v_gene: TRBV11-2
abundance: -
len: 14
j_gene: TRBJ1-1
d_gene: TRBD1
CDR3aa: CASSPQGASTEAFF
CDR3nt: TGTGCCAGCAGCCCGCAGGGGGCAAGTACTGAAGCTTTCTTT

v_gene: TRBV2
abundance: -
len: 14
j_gene: TRBJ1-1
d_gene: -
CDR3aa: CASSEAPGDSNAFF
CDR3nt: TGTGCCAGCAGTGAAGCGCCGGGGGATTCAAATGCTTTCTTT

v_gene: TRBV9
abundance: -
len: 16
j_gene: TRBJ1-6
d_gene: -
CDR3aa: CASSVAFGGSNSPLHF
CDR3nt: TGTGCCAGCAGCGTAGCATTTGGGGGGTCCAATTCACCCCTCCACTTT

v_gene: TRBV18
abundance: -
len: 15
j_gene: TRBJ2-7
d_gene: TRBD1
CDR3aa: CASSTGTGSSYEQYF
CDR3nt: TGTGCCAGCTCAACAGGGACAGGCAGCTCCTACGAGCAGTACTTC

v_gene: TRBV9
abundance: -
len: 15
j_gene: TRBJ1-3
d_gene: -
CDR3aa: CASSAMTGSGNTIYF
CDR3nt: TGTGCCAGCAGCGCTATGACGGGCTCTGGAAACACCATATATTTT

v_gene: TRBV24-1
abundance: -
len: 12
j_gene: TRBJ2-1
d_gene: -
CDR3aa: CATSVGGKEQFF
CDR3nt: TGTGCCACCAGTGTGGGGGGTAAGGAGCAGTTCTTC

v_gene: TRBV29-1
abundance: once
len: 11
j_gene: TRBJ2-7
d_gene: -
CDR3aa: CSAYGSYEQYF
CDR3nt: TGCAGCGCCTACGGCTCCTACGAGCAGTACTTC

v_gene: TRBV5-1
abundance: -
len: 15
j_gene: TRBJ2-7
d_gene: TRBD1
CDR3aa: CASSLGGQGAYEQYF
CDR3nt: TGCGCCAGCAGCTTGGGGGGACAGGGGGCTTACGAGCAGTACTTC

v_gene: TRBV5-1
abundance: -
len: 13
j_gene: TRBJ1-2
d_gene: -
CDR3aa: CASSSTARYGYTF
CDR3nt: TGCGCCAGCAGCTCGACAGCCAGGTATGGCTACACCTTC

v_gene: TRBV19
abundance: -
len: 14
j_gene: TRBJ2-3
d_gene: TRBD2
CDR3aa: CASRERGYTDTQYF
CDR3nt: TGTGCCAGTAGGGAGCGGGGGTACACAGATACGCAGTATTTT

v_gene: TRBV27
abundance: few
len: 14
j_gene: TRBJ1-2
d_gene: -
CDR3aa: CASSLGGGAYGYTF
CDR3nt: TGTGCCAGCAGTTTAGGCGGCGGAGCGTATGGCTACACCTTC

v_gene: TRBV7-2
abundance: -
len: 13
j_gene: TRBJ2-5
d_gene: TRBD2
CDR3aa: CASSSTSWETQYF
CDR3nt: TGTGCCAGCAGCTCGACTAGCTGGGAGACCCAGTACTTC

v_gene: TRBV30
abundance: -
len: 12
j_gene: TRBJ1-1
d_gene: -
CDR3aa: CAWSGVSYRAFF
CDR3nt: TGTGCCTGGAGTGGAGTGTCCTACCGAGCTTTCTTT

v_gene: TRBV18
abundance: -
len: 13
j_gene: TRBJ1-4
d_gene: -
CDR3aa: CASSPIPGDLLFF
CDR3nt: TGTGCCAGCTCACCAATCCCGGGAGACCTACTGTTTTTT

v_gene: TRBV20-1
abundance: once
len: 11
j_gene: TRBJ2-7
d_gene: -
CDR3aa: CSVGLNYEQYF
CDR3nt: TGCAGTGTGGGGCTCAACTACGAGCAGTACTTC